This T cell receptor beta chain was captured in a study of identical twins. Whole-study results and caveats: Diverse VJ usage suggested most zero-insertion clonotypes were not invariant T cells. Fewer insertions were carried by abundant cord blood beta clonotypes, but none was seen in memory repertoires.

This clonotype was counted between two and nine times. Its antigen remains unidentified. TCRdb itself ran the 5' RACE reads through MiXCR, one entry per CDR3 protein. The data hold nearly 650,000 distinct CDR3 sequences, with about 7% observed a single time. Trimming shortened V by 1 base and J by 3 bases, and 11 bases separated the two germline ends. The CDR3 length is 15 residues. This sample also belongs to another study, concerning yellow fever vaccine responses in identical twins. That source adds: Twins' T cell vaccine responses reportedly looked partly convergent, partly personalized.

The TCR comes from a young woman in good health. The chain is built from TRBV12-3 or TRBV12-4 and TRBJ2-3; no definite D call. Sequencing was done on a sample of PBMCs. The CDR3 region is CASSLERVGTDTQYF. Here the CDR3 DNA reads TGTGCCAGCAGTTTAGAAAGGGTTGGAACAGATACGCAGTATTTT.